This entry features one T cell receptor beta chain sequence. Its recognized antigen is unknown. The CDR3 measures 15 amino acids from cysteine to phenylalanine. CDR3 DNA is the only sequence kept; it has 45 bases, read in frame from the first base. Taken from the germline V gene, the CDR1 and CDR2 loops are KGHSH and LQKENI. V was cut back by 1 base and J by 4 bases, leaving a gap of 13 bases between them. The library was produced with the immunoSEQ multiplex PCR assay. A mixture of 60 forward primers for TCR Vbeta segments and 13 reverse primers for TCR Jbeta segments was used in the multiplex PCR. A multiplex PCR assay on genomic DNA amplified the CDR3 region of rearranged TCR beta genes. The amplified TCR beta libraries were sequenced on the Illumina HiSeq System as 87-base-pair reads. In the authors' own workflow: A later analysis counted approximately 76 million unique TCR beta chains across the roughly 700 repertoires, and some 11 million of these chains were shared by at least two donors. Raw reads were error-corrected and collapsed into unique sequences by a nearest-neighbor algorithm in which closely related sequences were merged to remove PCR and sequencing errors. CDR3 sequences were aligned to IMGT reference sequences to assign V, D and J gene segments. Each retained sequence needed at least a six-nucleotide match to both a V gene segment and a J gene segment. A rearrangement was called productive if the CDR3 had no stop codons and remained in frame with V and J, and every other rearrangement was called non-productive. Following IMGT convention, CDR3 was defined as the stretch from the second conserved V-encoded cysteine up to the conserved J-encoded phenylalanine. The earlier analysis of 500 to 650 of the donors excluded any sequence lacking an unambiguous match to a single V gene segment. In an earlier analysis of around 590 of the donors, a V segment was called functional when productive rearrangements were above 56.7%, and segregating when the standard deviation between donors exceeded 5%. A statistical classification framework was developed to diagnose cytomegalovirus status using the catalog of TCR beta chain sequences. In a later analysis, V and J genes were assigned by comparing TCR nucleotide sequences against IMGT/GENE-DB human TR gene sequences. In a later analysis, CDR3 sequences and most-parsimonious VDJ recombination scenarios were assigned using the TCRdist pipeline. In a later analysis, each TCR beta chain was defined by its CDR3 amino acid sequence together with its V-gene family, and reads without a unique V-gene family were excluded. As a way to deal with suspected cross-contamination and a sequencing artifact, a later analysis dropped under 600 nucleotide sequences that were highly shared and had low generation probability. In a later analysis, a clonal expansion index was calculated for each public chain from normalized within-repertoire ranks of inferred template counts. In a later analysis, generation probabilities were computed using a VDJ recombination model fitted to out-of-frame rearrangements, and the results were checked against IGoR. A later analysis scored TCR-TCR, TCR-HLA and TCR-CMV co-occurrence with hypergeometric tests, applying a repertoire-size bias correction to TCR pairs. A later analysis estimated false discovery rates by permuting HLA or CMV assignments 20 times. A later analysis grouped co-occurring TCRs with DBSCAN, adding TCRdist sequence similarity when clustering within HLA-allele-positive subsets. Repertoires with fewer than 30,000 or more than 120,000 public chains, plus five repertoires with anomalous nucleotide sharing, were excluded from co-occurrence clustering. In its TCRdb copy, this immuneACCESS table keeps in-frame sequences only and misses some clones. Where compared with another copy, unresolved V genes explain less than half of these, and the others have no known cause. V, J and clone size reflect that table, while D and trimming were determined from the DNA. The sample's table covers about 140,000 clones. The ten largest clonotypes hold 2.2% of the sample.

The cohort consisted of 600 to 700 healthy bone marrow donors. All cohort members were sampled while nominally healthy, although unrecorded immune exposures were likely present. The donor was CMV seronegative and belonged to the group of around 350 seronegative cohort members. A peripheral blood sample was collected from each donor, and TCR beta sequencing was performed on peripheral blood mononuclear cells. The Qiagen DNeasy Blood Extraction Kit was used to extract genomic DNA from the blood cell samples. The source of the sample is a study of cytomegalovirus exposure and HLA in healthy donors (TCRdb year 2017). Regarding the study in general: An earlier analysis of several hundred of the donors reported roughly 300 Gb of sequence data and around 120 million unique TCR beta sequences obtained from some 200 million T cells. An early release that covered some 640 HLA-typed donors contained 250 to 350 gigabases of sequencing data and tens of millions of unique TCR sequences. The genetic ancestry cluster associated with self-reported Caucasian donors included 80% to 90% of the approximately 400 genotyped donors. The study aimed to test whether signatures of past pathogen exposure could be identified by cataloging public T cell receptors. The study profiled the T cell repertoires of about 640 subjects by immunosequencing and related them to cytomegalovirus serostatus. In addition to the first cohort of 650 to 750 subjects, a separate validation cohort of approximately 130 different subjects was used. To predict cytomegalovirus infection status, the study brought together high-throughput TCR immunosequencing, statistical association of individual TCRs with disease status, and machine learning. To study patterns of TCR occurrence, a later analysis re-analyzed previously published TCR beta repertoires from 650 to 750 donors and added high-resolution HLA genotyping. Rather than using new phenotypic data, the later analysis identified candidate immune exposures from TCR beta sequences and from how often those sequences occurred across donors. An earlier analysis of 500 to 650 of the donors applied high-throughput TCR beta sequencing to assess whether each TCR beta V gene segment acted as functional or pseudogenic. Donor age, sex, ethnicity and CMV serostatus were collected together with the repertoire data. A later genetic analysis took genome-wide SNP genotypes for about 60% of the roughly 670 donors and used that subset as a discovery cohort. Every repertoire in the discovery cohort had been generated on one and the same sequencing platform. HLA typing covered class I and class II loci at four-digit resolution. The number of donors typed differed by locus, with 629-630 for A, B, C, DRB1 and DQB1, 522 for DQA1, about 610 for DPA1, and around 430 for DPB1. Roughly 5 DR-DQ haplotypes were treated as single units for association and clustering because of strong linkage in the cohort. Among roughly 400 genotyped donors of the cohort, an average of around 250,000 unique TCR beta nucleotide sequences was sequenced per donor, of which about 18% were non-productive. The paper's findings and limits, for the study overall: Because counts were too low, 15 or so rarely observed V segments, including chromosome 9 orphons, were excluded from the earlier analysis of some 540 of the donors. According to the authors, the approach could potentially be generalized to other disease states and immunological phenotypes. Most TCR sequences were observed very rarely across donors, whereas some public TCRs were present in many individuals. Some IMGT-functional V segments, including TRBV6-2 and TRBV6-3, could not be distinguished by the 87-base-pair reads and were therefore excluded. According to a later analysis, parvovirus B19, influenza, CMV and Epstein-Barr virus appeared linked to several top co-occurrence clusters. An association between a missense DCLRE1C variant and V-gene and J-gene trimming of TCR beta chains was found in a later genetic analysis and replicated in an independent cohort. In the study, about 150 TCR beta chains were listed as associated with cytomegalovirus. In this cohort, only TCR beta chains were sequenced, and detectable features were limited by the absence of alpha or paired-chain data. Because HLA typing was missing for some donors at each locus, association tests included only the typed subset. A further reported finding was that TCR beta sequences accurately predicted the HLA-A and HLA-B alleles for most subjects in the first cohort. The classifier was reported to diagnose cytomegalovirus status with high specificity and sensitivity in both the original and validation cohorts. A few of the identified cytomegalovirus-associated TCR beta chains were confirmed in vitro to be specific for cytomegalovirus antigens. According to a later analysis, most CMV-associated TCR beta chains appeared to be HLA-restricted, and the HLA associations seemed to be driven largely by CMV exposure. Strong co-occurrence of HLA alleles, especially DR and DQ, made assigning TCR associations to individual alleles difficult. CMV serostatus was the only immune exposure information available for the cohort. The presence/absence analyses assumed that sequencing depth was roughly uniform across donors, and that assumption may not be true. Compared with the approximately 700-donor mean, donors in an Asian-associated ancestry cluster had fewer N-insertions in productive TCRs, according to a later genetic analysis. A later analysis found that TCR association rates varied across HLA loci, with DRB1 alleles showing the most associated TCRs and HLA-C alleles the fewest. In a later analysis, HLA-associated TCR beta chains were found to be more clonally expanded and to have lower generation probabilities than equally common non-associated chains. Specific HLA alleles were associated with some 15,000 TCR beta sequences at a false discovery rate of 0.05 in a later analysis. Correlated functional status among segregating V segments might reflect linkage disequilibrium, but an unknown experimental factor could not be ruled out. Broadly in line with IMGT annotations, most TCR beta V segments showed up in productive rearrangements about 87% or about 30% of the time in an earlier analysis of a few hundred of the donors. A cluster of highly shared sequence variants was judged likely to be a technical artifact of the sequencing pipeline.

The sequence is built from TRBV18 and TRBJ1-1; 5 matching bases give a weak D call of TRBD1. The specimen was PBMCs. The sequence was obtained from a woman in her late teens or twenties in good health and CMV-seronegative. In nucleotide form, the sequence is TGTGCCAGCTCACCACAACCGGGGGGTAGCACTGAAGCTTTCTTT. This gives the protein CASSPQPGGSTEAFF.